This T cell receptor (beta chain) comes out of a study of spatial heterogeneity in lung cancer. Overall study findings and caveats: Counts that tracked tumor mutation counts were those of expanded intratumoral alpha and beta TCRs. Nonsynonymous mutation counts, ubiquitous and regional, were tracked by the respective counts of ubiquitous and regional expanded TCRs.

TCRdb redid the calling of the 5' RACE reads with MiXCR, one entry per CDR3 protein. The repertoire includes 5,500 to 8,500 distinct CDR3 sequences, about 10% of them detected once, and 10% to 13% sits in the top ten. The J segment lost 6 bases and the V segment lost 6 bases, leaving 2 bases of the junction unmatched. The V gene's germline CDR1 is SNHLY and CDR2 FYNNEI. This CDR3 contains 14 residues. Documented time point: sample taken at primary tumor resection. For this clonotype: Its antigen is unidentified.

This receptor was identified in a female donor with early-stage non-small cell lung cancer. This specimen was lung tumor tissue, taken at surgery. This chain joins TRBV2 and TRBJ1-6; 10 bases agree with TRBD1. CDR3 DNA sequence: TGTGCCAGCAGCCGGACAGGGGGTAATTCACCCCTCCACTTT. Amino acid sequence: CASSRTGGNSPLHF.